Below, one T cell receptor beta chain is given with its context. In the authors' methods: Researchers report that nucleated cell counts were estimated from reference gene primer amplification. This table comes from immunoSEQ multiplex PCR, and its TCRdb copy is limited to in-frame clones, with some not included. V and J calls and clone size come straight from that table; D and trimming were deduced from the DNA. The sample lists 180,000 or so clones; roughly 86% were seen once. The germline CDR1 and CDR2 sequences are MDHEN and SYDVKM. Between the trimmed V and J ends, which lost 5 bases and 8 bases, there was a span of 19 bases. This CDR3 spans 15 amino acids. These data come from a study of blood T cell repertoires in COVID-19. Study as a whole: The cDNA or gDNA used as material had been derived from T cells, B-cell-depleted T cells, or PBMCs.

This TCR was sampled from a man aged 65 to 79 with acute or convalescent COVID-19. Sequences were obtained from peripheral blood. The chain uses TRBV28 and TRBJ2-1; D might be TRBD1 (6 bases). The CDR3 coding sequence is TGTGCCAGCAGTCCCGGATACAGGGCATCCGATGAGCAGTTCTTC. Translated, it gives CASSPGYRASDEQFF.